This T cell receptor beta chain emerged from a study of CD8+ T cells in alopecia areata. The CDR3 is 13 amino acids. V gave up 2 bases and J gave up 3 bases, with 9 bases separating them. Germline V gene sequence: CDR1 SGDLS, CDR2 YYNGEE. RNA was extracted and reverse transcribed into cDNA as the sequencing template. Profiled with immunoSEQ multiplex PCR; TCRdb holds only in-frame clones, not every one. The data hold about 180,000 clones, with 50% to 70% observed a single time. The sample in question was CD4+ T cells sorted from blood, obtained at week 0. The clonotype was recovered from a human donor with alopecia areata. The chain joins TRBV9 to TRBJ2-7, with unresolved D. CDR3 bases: TGTGCCAGCAGCGTCGCCCCCGGCTACGAGCAGTACTTC. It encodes CASSVAPGYEQYF.